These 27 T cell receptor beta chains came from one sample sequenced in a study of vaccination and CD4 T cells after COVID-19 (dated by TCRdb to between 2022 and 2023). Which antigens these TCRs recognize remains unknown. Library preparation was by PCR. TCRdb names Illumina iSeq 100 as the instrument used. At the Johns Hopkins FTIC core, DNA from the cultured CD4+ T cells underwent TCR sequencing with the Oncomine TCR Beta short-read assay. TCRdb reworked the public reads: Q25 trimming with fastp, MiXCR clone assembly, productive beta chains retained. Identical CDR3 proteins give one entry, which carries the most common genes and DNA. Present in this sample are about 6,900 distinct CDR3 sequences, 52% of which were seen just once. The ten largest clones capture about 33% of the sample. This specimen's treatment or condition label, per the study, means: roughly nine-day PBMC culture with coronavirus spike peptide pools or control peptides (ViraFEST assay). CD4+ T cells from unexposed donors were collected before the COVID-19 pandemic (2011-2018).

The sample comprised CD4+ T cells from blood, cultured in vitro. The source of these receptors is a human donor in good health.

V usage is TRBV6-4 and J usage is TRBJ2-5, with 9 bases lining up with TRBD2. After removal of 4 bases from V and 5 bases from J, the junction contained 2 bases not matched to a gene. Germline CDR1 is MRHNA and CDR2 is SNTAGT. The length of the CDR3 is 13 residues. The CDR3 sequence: CASSVAGGETQYF. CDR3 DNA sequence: TGTGCCAGCAGTGTGGCGGGAGGGGAGACCCAGTACTTC.

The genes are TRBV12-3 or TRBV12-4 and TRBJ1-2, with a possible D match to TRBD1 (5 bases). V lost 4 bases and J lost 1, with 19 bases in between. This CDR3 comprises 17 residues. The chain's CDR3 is CASSSHTPGGFNYGYTF. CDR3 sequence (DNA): TGTGCCAGCAGTTCCCACACCCCCGGGGGATTTAACTATGGCTACACCTTC.

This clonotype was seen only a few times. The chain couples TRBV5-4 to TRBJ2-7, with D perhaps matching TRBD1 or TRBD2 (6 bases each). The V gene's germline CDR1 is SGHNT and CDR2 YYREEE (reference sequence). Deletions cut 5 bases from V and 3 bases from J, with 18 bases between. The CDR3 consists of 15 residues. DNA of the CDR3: TGTGCCAGCAGGTCGCCGGGGGACAACGACTACGAGCAGTACTTC. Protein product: CASRSPGDNDYEQYF.

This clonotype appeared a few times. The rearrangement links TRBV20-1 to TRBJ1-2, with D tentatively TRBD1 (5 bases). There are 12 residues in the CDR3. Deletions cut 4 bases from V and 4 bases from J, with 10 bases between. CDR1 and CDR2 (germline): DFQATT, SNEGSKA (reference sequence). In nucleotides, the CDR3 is TGCAGTGCTACGGGGGAGAGCTATGGCTACACCTTC. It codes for CSATGESYGYTF.

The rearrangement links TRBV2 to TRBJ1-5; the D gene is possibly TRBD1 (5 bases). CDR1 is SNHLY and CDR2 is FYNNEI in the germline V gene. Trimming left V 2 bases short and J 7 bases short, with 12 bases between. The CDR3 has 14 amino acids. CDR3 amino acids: CASSELTKGQPQHF. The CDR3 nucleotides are TGTGCCAGCAGTGAACTTACAAAGGGGCAGCCCCAGCATTTT.

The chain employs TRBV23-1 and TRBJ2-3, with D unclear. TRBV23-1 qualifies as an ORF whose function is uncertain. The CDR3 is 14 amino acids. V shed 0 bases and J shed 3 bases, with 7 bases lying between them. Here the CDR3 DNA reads TGCGCCAGCAGTCAATCCTTACCAACAGATACGCAGTATTTT. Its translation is CASSQSLPTDTQYF.

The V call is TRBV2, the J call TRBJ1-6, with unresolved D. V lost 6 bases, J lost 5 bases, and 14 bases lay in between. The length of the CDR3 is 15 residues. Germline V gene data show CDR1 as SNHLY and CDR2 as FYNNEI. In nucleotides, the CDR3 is TGTGCCAGCAGCCCCATATTGAGTCATAATTCACCCCTCCACTTT. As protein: CASSPILSHNSPLHF.

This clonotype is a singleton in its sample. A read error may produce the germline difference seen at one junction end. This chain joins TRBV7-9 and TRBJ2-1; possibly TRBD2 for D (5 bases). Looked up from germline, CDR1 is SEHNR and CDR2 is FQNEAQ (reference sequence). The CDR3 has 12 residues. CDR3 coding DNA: TGCGCCAGCAGCTTGCCGGGAAATGAGCAGTTCTTC. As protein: CASSLPGNEQFF.

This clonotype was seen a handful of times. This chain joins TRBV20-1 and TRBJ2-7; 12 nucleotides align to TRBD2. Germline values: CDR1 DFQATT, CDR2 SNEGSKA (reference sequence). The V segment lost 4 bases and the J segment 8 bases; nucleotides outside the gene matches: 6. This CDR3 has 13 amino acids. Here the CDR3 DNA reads TGCAGTGCTACACTAGCGGGAGGCGACCAGCAGTACTTC. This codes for CSATLAGGDQQYF.

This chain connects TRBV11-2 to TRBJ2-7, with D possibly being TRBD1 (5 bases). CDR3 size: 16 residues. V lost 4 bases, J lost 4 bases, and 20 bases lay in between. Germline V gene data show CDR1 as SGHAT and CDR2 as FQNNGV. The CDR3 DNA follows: TGTGCCAGCAGCTCCCTGAGTAGGCAGGGTCAATACGAGCAGTACTTC. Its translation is CASSSLSRQGQYEQYF. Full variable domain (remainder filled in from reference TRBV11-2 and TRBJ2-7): EAGVAQSPRYKIIEKRQSVAFWCNPISGHATLYWYQQILGQGPKLLIQFQNNGVVDDSQLPKDRFSAERLKGVDSTLKIQPAKLEDSAVYLCASSSLSRQGQYEQYFGPGTRLTVT.

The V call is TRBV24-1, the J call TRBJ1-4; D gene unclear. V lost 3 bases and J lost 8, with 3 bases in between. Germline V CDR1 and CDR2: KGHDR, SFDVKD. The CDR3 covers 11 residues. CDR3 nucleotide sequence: TGTGCCACCAGTGATGGAGAAAAACTGTTTTTT. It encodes CATSDGEKLFF.

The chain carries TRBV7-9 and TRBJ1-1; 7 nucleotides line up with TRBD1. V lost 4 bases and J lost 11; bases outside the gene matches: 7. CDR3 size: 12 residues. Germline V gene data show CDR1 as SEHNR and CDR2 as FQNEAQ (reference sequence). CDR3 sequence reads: CASSSDREGAFF. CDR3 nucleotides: TGTGCCAGCAGCTCCGACAGGGAGGGGGCTTTCTTT. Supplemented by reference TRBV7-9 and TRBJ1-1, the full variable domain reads DTGVSQNPRHKITKRGQNVTFRCDPISEHNRLYWYRQTLGQGPEFLTYFQNEAQLEKSRLLSDRFSAERPKGSFSTLEIQRTEQGDSAMYLCASSSDREGAFFGQGTRLTVV.

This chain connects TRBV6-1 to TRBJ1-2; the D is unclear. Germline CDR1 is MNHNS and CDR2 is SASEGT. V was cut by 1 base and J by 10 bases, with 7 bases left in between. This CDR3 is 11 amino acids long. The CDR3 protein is CASSEGVDYTF. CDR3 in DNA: TGTGCCAGCAGTGAAGGGGTCGACTACACCTTC.

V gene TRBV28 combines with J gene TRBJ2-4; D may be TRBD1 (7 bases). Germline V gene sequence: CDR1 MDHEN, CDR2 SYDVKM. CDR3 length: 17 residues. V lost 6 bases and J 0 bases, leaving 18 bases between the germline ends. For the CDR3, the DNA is TGTGCCAGCAGCCTGACAGGGCCGGGAGTAGCCAAAAACATTCAGTACTTC. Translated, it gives CASSLTGPGVAKNIQYF.

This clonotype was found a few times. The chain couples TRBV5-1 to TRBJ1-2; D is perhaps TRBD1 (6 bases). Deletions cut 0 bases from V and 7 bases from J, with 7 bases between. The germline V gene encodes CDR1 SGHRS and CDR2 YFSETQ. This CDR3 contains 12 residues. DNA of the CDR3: TGCGCCAGCAGCTTGGCGACAGGTGGCTACACCTTC. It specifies CASSLATGGYTF.

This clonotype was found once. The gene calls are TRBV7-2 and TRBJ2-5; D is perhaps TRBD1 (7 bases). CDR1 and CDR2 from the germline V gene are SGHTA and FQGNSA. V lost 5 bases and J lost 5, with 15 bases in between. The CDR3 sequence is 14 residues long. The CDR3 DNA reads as TGTGCCAGCAGCCCCAGTCCAGGGGGGGAGACCCAGTACTTC. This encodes CASSPSPGGETQYF.

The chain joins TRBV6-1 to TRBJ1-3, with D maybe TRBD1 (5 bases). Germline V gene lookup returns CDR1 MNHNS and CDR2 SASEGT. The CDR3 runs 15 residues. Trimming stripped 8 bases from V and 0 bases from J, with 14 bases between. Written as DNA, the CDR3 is TGTGCCAGCCGGACATCGGGAAGCTCTGGAAACACCATATATTTT. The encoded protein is CASRTSGSSGNTIYF.

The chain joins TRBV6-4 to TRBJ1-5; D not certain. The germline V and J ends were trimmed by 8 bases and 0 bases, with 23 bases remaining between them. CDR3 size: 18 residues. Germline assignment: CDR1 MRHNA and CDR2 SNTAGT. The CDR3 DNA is TGTGCCAGCGGCCAAAGAGTAAGCCCCTCTAATAGCAATCAGCCCCAGCATTTT. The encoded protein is CASGQRVSPSNSNQPQHF.

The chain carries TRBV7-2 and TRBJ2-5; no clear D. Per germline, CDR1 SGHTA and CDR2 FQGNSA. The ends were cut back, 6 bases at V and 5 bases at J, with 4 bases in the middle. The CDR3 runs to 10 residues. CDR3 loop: CASRGETQYF. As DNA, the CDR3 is TGTGCCAGCAGGGGTGAGACCCAGTACTTC. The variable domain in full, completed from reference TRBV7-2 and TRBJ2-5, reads GAGVSQSPSNKVTEKGKDVELRCDPISGHTALYWYRQSLGQGLEFLIYFQGNSAPDKSGLPSDRFSAERTGGSVSTLTIQRTQQEDSAVYLCASRGETQYFGPGTRLLVL.

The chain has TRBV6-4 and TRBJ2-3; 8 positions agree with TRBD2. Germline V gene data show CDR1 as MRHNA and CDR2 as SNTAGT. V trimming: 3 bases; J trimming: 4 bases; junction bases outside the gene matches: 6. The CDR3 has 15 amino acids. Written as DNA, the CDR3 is TGTGCCAGCAGTGATTCGGGAGGGCCAGCAGATACGCAGTATTTT. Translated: CASSDSGGPADTQYF.

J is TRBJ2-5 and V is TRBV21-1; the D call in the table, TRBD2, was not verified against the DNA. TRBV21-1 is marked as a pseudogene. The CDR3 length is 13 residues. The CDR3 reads CASRARGQETQYF. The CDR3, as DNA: TGTGCCAGCCGGGCACGAGGGCAAGAGACCCAGTACTTC.

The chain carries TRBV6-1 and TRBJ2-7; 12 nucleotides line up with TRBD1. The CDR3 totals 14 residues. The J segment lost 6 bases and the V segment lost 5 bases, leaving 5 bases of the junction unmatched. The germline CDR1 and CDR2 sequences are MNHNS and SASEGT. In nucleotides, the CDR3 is TGTGCCAGCAGTACGGGGGACAGGGGGCTCGAGCAGTACTTC. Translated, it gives CASSTGDRGLEQYF.

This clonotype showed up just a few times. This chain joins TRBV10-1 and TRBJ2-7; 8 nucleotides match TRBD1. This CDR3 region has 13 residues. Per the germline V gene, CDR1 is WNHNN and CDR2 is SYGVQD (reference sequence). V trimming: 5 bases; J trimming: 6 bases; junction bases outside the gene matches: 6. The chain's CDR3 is CASSSGTGFEQYF. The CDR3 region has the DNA TGCGCCAGCAGTTCCGGGACAGGTTTCGAGCAGTACTTC.

CDR3 protein: CASSRGGGWITEAFF. The CDR3 nucleotides are TGTGCCAGCAGCCGAGGGGGGGGGTGGATCACTGAAGCTTTCTTT. The rearrangement uses TRBV7-2 and TRBJ1-1, with D perhaps TRBD1 (6 bases). Trimming removed 5 bases at V and 4 bases at J, with 17 bases between. The CDR3 extends over 15 amino acids. CDR1 SGHTA and CDR2 FQGNSA come from the germline V gene.

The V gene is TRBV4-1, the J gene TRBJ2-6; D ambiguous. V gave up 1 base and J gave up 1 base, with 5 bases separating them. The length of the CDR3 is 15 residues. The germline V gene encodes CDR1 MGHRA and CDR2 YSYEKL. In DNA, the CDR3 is TGCGCCAGCAGCCAAGCGACATCTGGGGCCAACGTCCTGACTTTC. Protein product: CASSQATSGANVLTF.

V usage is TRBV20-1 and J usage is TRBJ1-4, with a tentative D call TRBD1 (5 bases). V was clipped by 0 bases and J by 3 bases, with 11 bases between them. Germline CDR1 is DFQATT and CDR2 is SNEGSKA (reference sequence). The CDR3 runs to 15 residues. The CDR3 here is CSARDDPGPNEKLFF. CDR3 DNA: TGCAGTGCTAGAGATGACCCAGGGCCTAATGAAAAACTGTTTTTT.

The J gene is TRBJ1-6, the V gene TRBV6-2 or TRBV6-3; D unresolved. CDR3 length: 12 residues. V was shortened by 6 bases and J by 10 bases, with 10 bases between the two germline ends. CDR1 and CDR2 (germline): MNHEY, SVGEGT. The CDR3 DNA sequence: TGTGCCAGCAGAACAGTTACCTCACCCCTCCACTTT. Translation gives CASRTVTSPLHF.